The 18 T cell receptor beta chains presented below share a single source sample, sequenced in a study of Tregs in tolerant kidney transplant recipients. The protocol was immunoSEQ multiplex PCR, while the TCRdb copy is restricted to in-frame clones and leaves out a portion. The sample contains 75,000 to 100,000 clones, more than 90% of which appear only once. The sample taken for sequencing was CD8+ T cells from blood. These receptors originate from a human donor in good health.

V usage is TRBV10-2 and J usage is TRBJ1-5; the match to TRBD1 covers 7 bases. This CDR3 is built from 15 residues. Looked up from germline, CDR1 is WSHSY and CDR2 is SAAADI. V gave up 2 bases and J gave up 7 bases; unmatched junction bases: 8. The chain's CDR3 is CASSEGGGLSQPQHF. The CDR3 bases are TGCGCCAGCAGTGAGGGAGGGGGCTTGAGCCAGCCCCAGCATTTT.

The J gene is TRBJ2-5, the V gene TRBV6-5; D remains ambiguous. Germline V CDR1 and CDR2: MNHEY, SVGAGI. CDR3 length equals 14 residues. V lost 0 bases to trimming and J lost 2 bases, with 7 bases between them. CDR3 DNA: TGTGCCAGCAGTTACTCCTTGACTCAAGAGACCCAGTACTTC. Its translation is CASSYSLTQETQYF.

This chain joins TRBV13 and TRBJ2-2; D not certain. CDR3 length: 13 amino acids. Germline V gene lookup returns CDR1 PRHDT and CDR2 FYEKMQ (reference sequence). The ends were cut back, 3 bases at V and 4 bases at J, with 6 bases in the middle. The CDR3 spells CASSFSLTGELFF. The CDR3 nucleotides are TGTGCCAGCAGCTTCAGTCTCACCGGGGAGCTGTTTTTT.

The chain recombines TRBV15 with TRBJ1-2; maybe TRBD1 (6 bases). Per germline, CDR1 LNHNV and CDR2 YYDKDF (reference sequence). CDR3 size: 14 residues. Trimming shortened V by 1 base and J by 8 bases, and 14 bases separated the two germline ends. For the CDR3, the DNA is TGTGCCACCAGCAGAGGGGCACAGGGAGGAGGCTACACCTTC. It is translated as CATSRGAQGGGYTF.

The sample holds one count of this clone. The genes are TRBV19 and TRBJ1-2; no clear D gene. There are 14 residues in the CDR3. V was trimmed by 1 base and J by 0 bases, leaving 6 bases between them. The germline CDR1 and CDR2 sequences are LNHDA and SQIVND (reference sequence). The CDR3 DNA reads as TGTGCCAGTAGTATAGTAGATACTAACTATGGCTACACCTTC. Its translation is CASSIVDTNYGYTF.

The chain links TRBV25-1 to TRBJ2-7; D gene ambiguous. This CDR3 spans 11 amino acids. Trimming pared 4 bases from V and 8 bases from J, leaving 9 bases between. From germline, CDR1 is MGHDK and CDR2 SYGVNS. The CDR3 spells CASSVGRKQYF. Here the CDR3 DNA reads TGTGCCAGCAGTGTTGGCAGAAAGCAGTACTTC.

The chain carries TRBV27 and TRBJ2-1; 15 positions agree with TRBD2. CDR1 MNHEY and CDR2 SMNVEV come from the germline V gene (reference sequence). Trimming cost V 6 bases and J 7 bases; bases outside gene matches: 4. The CDR3 totals 15 residues. CDR3 residues: CASSGTSGRLNEQFF. CDR3 bases: TGTGCCAGCAGCGGGACTAGCGGGAGGTTAAATGAGCAGTTCTTC.

V and J are TRBV6-4 and TRBJ2-1; D gene ambiguous. Per germline, CDR1 MRHNA and CDR2 SNTAGT. The CDR3 length is 16 residues. Trimming removed 5 bases at V and 0 bases at J, with 14 bases between. The CDR3 sequence is CASSPWAKSSYNEQFF. DNA for the CDR3: TGTGCCAGCAGTCCCTGGGCGAAGAGCTCCTACAATGAGCAGTTCTTC.

The chain links TRBV6-5 to TRBJ1-2, with TRBD1 as a possible D gene (6 bases). The germline V and J ends were trimmed by 4 bases and 7 bases, with 10 bases remaining between them. The length of the CDR3 is 12 residues. Germline CDR1 and CDR2: MNHEY and SVGAGI. In DNA, the CDR3 is TGTGCCAGCAGTTCGGGGGCGAGTGGCTACACCTTC. As protein: CASSSGASGYTF.

This sequence joins TRBV6-6 and TRBJ2-2; 7 positions match TRBD1. Germline CDR1 is MNHNY and CDR2 is SVGAGI (reference sequence). V lost 5 bases and J lost 2; bases outside the gene matches: 2. This CDR3 has 14 amino acids. The CDR3 here is CASSRDRNTGELFF. The CDR3 DNA follows: TGTGCCAGCAGTAGGGACAGAAACACCGGGGAGCTGTTTTTT.

This chain connects TRBV25-1 to TRBJ2-1; D possibly uses TRBD1 or TRBD2 (5 bases each). The CDR3 contains 15 residues. V lost 5 bases and J lost 3, with 14 bases in between. Germline loops: CDR1 MGHDK, CDR2 SYGVNS. CDR3 sequence reads: CASSHRDGYYNEQFF. The CDR3 nucleotides read TGTGCCAGCAGTCACCGGGACGGTTACTACAATGAGCAGTTCTTC.

Here the CDR3 reads CASSDRDSYEQYF. The CDR3 bases are TGTGCCAGCAGTGACCGGGACTCCTACGAGCAGTACTTC. The chain recombines TRBV7-9 with TRBJ2-7, with D perhaps matching TRBD2 (5 bases). Germline V gene data show CDR1 as SEHNR and CDR2 as FQNEAQ (reference sequence). V gave up 6 bases and J gave up 0 bases, with 9 bases separating them. CDR3 length: 13 amino acids. The complete variable domain, with remaining parts taken from reference TRBV7-9 and TRBJ2-7, reads DTGVSQNPRHKITKRGQNVTFRCDPISEHNRLYWYRQTLGQGPEFLTYFQNEAQLEKSRLLSDRFSAERPKGSFSTLEIQRTEQGDSAMYLCASSDRDSYEQYFGPGTRLTVT.

The chain recombines TRBV19 with TRBJ2-7; D may be TRBD2 (6 bases). V was pared by 5 bases and J by 0 bases, with 8 bases between. CDR1 is LNHDA and CDR2 is SQIVND in the germline V gene (reference sequence). The CDR3 contains 13 residues. The CDR3 here is CASSYGSSYEQYF. CDR3 bases: TGTGCCAGTAGTTACGGGAGCTCCTACGAGCAGTACTTC.

The J gene is TRBJ2-1, the V gene TRBV27; D ambiguous. Germline V gives CDR1 MNHEY, CDR2 SMNVEV (reference sequence). Trimming took 6 bases from V and 6 from J, leaving 9 bases between them. The CDR3 loop spans 12 amino acids. Here the CDR3 reads CASRGTRNEQFF. For the CDR3, the DNA is TGTGCCAGCAGAGGCACCCGCAATGAGCAGTTCTTC.

This clone appeared a single time. The rearrangement links TRBV27 to TRBJ2-1; 12 positions agree with TRBD2. From germline, CDR1 is MNHEY and CDR2 SMNVEV (reference sequence). The CDR3 extends over 15 amino acids. V lost 5 bases, J lost 6 bases, and 5 bases stayed unmatched. This CDR3 reads CASSPGLAGLNEQFF. The CDR3 coding sequence is TGTGCCAGCAGTCCCGGACTAGCGGGGCTCAATGAGCAGTTCTTC.

J is TRBJ1-5 and V is TRBV19; 8 bases are a match to TRBD1. V lost 4 bases to trimming and J lost 4 bases; unmatched junction nucleotides: 9. The germline V gene encodes CDR1 LNHDA and CDR2 SQIVND (reference sequence). This CDR3 region has 16 residues. The CDR3 sequence is CASSKDREGWNQPQHF. The CDR3, as DNA: TGTGCCAGTAGTAAGGACAGGGAGGGATGGAATCAGCCCCAGCATTTT.

The chain recombines TRBV15 with TRBJ2-2; 9 positions match TRBD2. Germline CDR1 reads LNHNV; CDR2 reads YYDKDF (reference sequence). The CDR3 contains 14 residues. V trimming: 8 bases; J trimming: 1 base; junction bases outside the gene matches: 2. CDR3 protein: CATRTSENTGELFF. Written as DNA, the CDR3 is TGTGCCACCCGGACTAGCGAGAACACCGGGGAGCTGTTTTTT.

This clone was seen just once. The rearrangement links TRBV7-8 to TRBJ1-1; D is possibly TRBD1 (5 bases). Germline V gives CDR1 SGHVS, CDR2 FQNEAQ. V lost 1 base, J lost 1 base, and 13 bases lay in between. CDR3 length: 16 amino acids. The CDR3 coding sequence is TGTGCCAGCAGCTTAGAAGAACACGGGGCGAACACTGAAGCTTTCTTT. Translating it yields CASSLEEHGANTEAFF. The whole variable domain, remainder taken from reference TRBV7-8 and TRBJ1-1, is GAGVSQSPRYKVAKRGQDVALRCDPISGHVSLFWYQQALGQGPEFLTYFQNEAQLDKSGLPSDRFFAERPEGSVSTLKIQRTQQEDSAVYLCASSLEEHGANTEAFFGQGTRLTVV.